Listed here are 2 T cell receptor beta chains from one sample, sequenced in a study of T-cell reconstitution after alpha-beta-depleted transplantation in children. It was with unique molecular identifiers that the TCRbeta library was prepared. TCRdb passed the PCR reads through MiXCR, listing each CDR3 protein once. The repertoire holds around 490,000 distinct CDR3 sequences, with approximately 10% as singletons. The source material was PBMCs, mostly from graft donor cells, sampled 180 days after TCRalphabeta/CD19-depleted stem cell transplant. These receptors originate from a female patient aged 2-15 years who had a stem cell transplant for aplastic anemia, so the T cells may come from the graft donor.

This clonotype was seen many times. This chain joins TRBV5-1 and TRBJ2-1; no firm D call. Germline V gene lookup returns CDR1 SGHRS and CDR2 YFSETQ. The CDR3 is 14 amino acids. V was shortened by 0 bases and J by 3 bases, with 7 bases between the two germline ends. The CDR3 DNA reads TGCGCCAGCAGCTTGGAGTCCTTCTACAATGAGCAGTTCTTC. Amino acids: CASSLESFYNEQFF. Drawing the rest from reference TRBV5-1 and TRBJ2-1, the complete variable domain is KAGVTQTPRYLIKTRGQQVTLSCSPISGHRSVSWYQQTPGQGLQFLFEYFSETQRNKGNFPGRFSGRQFSNSRSEMNVSTLELGDSALYLCASSLESFYNEQFFGPGTRLTVL.

The chain couples TRBV6-5 to TRBJ2-7; no reliable D call. The CDR3 has 13 amino acids. Between the trimmed V and J ends, which lost 2 bases and 3 bases, there was a span of 8 bases. The germline V gene encodes CDR1 MNHEY and CDR2 SVGAGI. Here the CDR3 DNA reads TGTGCCAGCAGTTACCGTGGGGTCTACGAGCAGTACTTC. Translation: CASSYRGVYEQYF.